This is a list of T cell receptor beta chains from one sample in a study of T cells in localized non-small cell lung cancer. The table came from immunoSEQ multiplex PCR; TCRdb's copy has only in-frame clones and leaves some out. Of roughly 40,000 clones listed, more than 75% are singletons. The sequencing used peripheral blood, collected before any cancer treatment. Receptors were obtained from a man aged 18 to 50 with stage I lung adenocarcinoma. Both conserved end residues are part of each CDR3. A D gene is named only where the DNA matches it firmly. Where a row states a size, it is once, few, many or the class of an expanded clone; other rows omit it.

v_call: TRBV9
cdr3_length: 16
d_call: .
j_call: TRBJ1-1
clone_size: .
cdr3_nt: TGTGCCAGCAGCCCGACCGGGGGACGGACGAACACTGAAGCTTTCTTT
cdr3_aa: CASSPTGGRTNTEAFF

v_call: TRBV10-1
cdr3_length: 15
d_call: .
j_call: TRBJ2-5
clone_size: .
cdr3_nt: TGCGCCAGCAGTGAAAAGTGCAAATTCCAAGAGACCCAGTACTTC
cdr3_aa: CASSEKCKFQETQYF

v_call: TRBV4-2
cdr3_length: 17
d_call: .
j_call: TRBJ1-6
clone_size: few
cdr3_nt: TGTGCCAGCAGCCAAGCTGACGTGAGCTCCTATAATTCACCCCTCCACTTT
cdr3_aa: CASSQADVSSYNSPLHF

v_call: TRBV7-7
cdr3_length: 14
d_call: TRBD1
j_call: TRBJ2-7
clone_size: .
cdr3_nt: TGTGCCAGCAGCCCGGGACAGGGGACCTACGAGCAGTACTTC
cdr3_aa: CASSPGQGTYEQYF

v_call: TRBV4-1
cdr3_length: 14
d_call: .
j_call: TRBJ2-5
clone_size: .
cdr3_nt: TGCGCCAGCAGCCAAGTCCAGTACCAAGAGACCCAGTACTTC
cdr3_aa: CASSQVQYQETQYF

v_call: TRBV4-1
cdr3_length: 15
d_call: TRBD1
j_call: TRBJ1-2
clone_size: .
cdr3_nt: TGCGCCAGCAGCCCGCGGACAGGGGGCAACTATGGCTACACCTTC
cdr3_aa: CASSPRTGGNYGYTF

v_call: TRBV19
cdr3_length: 16
d_call: .
j_call: TRBJ1-5
clone_size: .
cdr3_nt: TGTGCCAGTAGTATGGCCCGGGACACTAGCAATCAGCCCCAGCATTTT
cdr3_aa: CASSMARDTSNQPQHF

v_call: TRBV29-1
cdr3_length: 12
d_call: TRBD1
j_call: TRBJ1-2
clone_size: .
cdr3_nt: TGCAGCGTGGCCGGGACAGCCTATGGCTACACCTTC
cdr3_aa: CSVAGTAYGYTF

v_call: TRBV5-1
cdr3_length: 12
d_call: .
j_call: TRBJ1-1
clone_size: once
cdr3_nt: TGCGCCAGCAGTAGGGGGGACACTGAAGCTTTCTTT
cdr3_aa: CASSRGDTEAFF

v_call: TRBV11-2
cdr3_length: 12
d_call: .
j_call: TRBJ2-5
clone_size: .
cdr3_nt: TGTGCCAGCAGCTTAAAAGTAGAGACCCAGTACTTC
cdr3_aa: CASSLKVETQYF

v_call: TRBV2
cdr3_length: 13
d_call: .
j_call: TRBJ2-7
clone_size: .
cdr3_nt: TGTGCCAGCAGTCCTACAGGGCGCCACGAGCAGTACTTC
cdr3_aa: CASSPTGRHEQYF

v_call: TRBV5-5
cdr3_length: 14
d_call: .
j_call: TRBJ2-5
clone_size: .
cdr3_nt: TGTGCCAGCAGCTTGGAAGGAGGGAAGGTAGCCCAGTACTTC
cdr3_aa: CASSLEGGKVAQYF

v_call: TRBV14
cdr3_length: 19
d_call: TRBD1
j_call: TRBJ1-2
clone_size: .
cdr3_nt: TGTGCCAGCAGCCAAGCTGGACAGGCGAGAGGTGACATCTACTCTACCTACACCTTC
cdr3_aa: CASSQAGQARGDIYSTYTF

v_call: TRBV6-5
cdr3_length: 14
d_call: .
j_call: TRBJ1-1
clone_size: .
cdr3_nt: TGTGCCAGCAGCCAAACACTCCTGAACACTGAAGCTTTCTTT
cdr3_aa: CASSQTLLNTEAFF

v_call: TRBV28
cdr3_length: 16
d_call: TRBD1
j_call: TRBJ1-2
clone_size: .
cdr3_nt: TGTGCCAGCAGTTCAACGAGGGGGGACAGACTCTATGGCTACACCTTC
cdr3_aa: CASSSTRGDRLYGYTF

v_call: TRBV7-2
cdr3_length: 15
d_call: TRBD1
j_call: TRBJ1-2
clone_size: .
cdr3_nt: TGTGCCAGCAGCTTAGGGGGACAGGCGAGCTATGGCTACACCTTC
cdr3_aa: CASSLGGQASYGYTF

v_call: TRBV7-9
cdr3_length: 13
d_call: TRBD1
j_call: TRBJ2-1
clone_size: .
cdr3_nt: TGTGCCAGCAGGGGACAGCTATACAATGAGCAGTTCTTC
cdr3_aa: CASRGQLYNEQFF

v_call: TRBV5-1
cdr3_length: 15
d_call: TRBD1
j_call: TRBJ2-1
clone_size: .
cdr3_nt: TGCGCCAGCAGCTTGGGACAGGGGATTGGGAATGAGCAGTTCTTC
cdr3_aa: CASSLGQGIGNEQFF

v_call: TRBV7-8
cdr3_length: 16
d_call: TRBD2
j_call: TRBJ2-3
clone_size: .
cdr3_nt: TGTGCCAGCAGCTTAGGGGCGGGGGGGCCCCCAGATACGCAGTATTTT
cdr3_aa: CASSLGAGGPPDTQYF

v_call: TRBV18
cdr3_length: 15
d_call: TRBD1
j_call: TRBJ1-2
clone_size: .
cdr3_nt: TGTGCCAGCTCACCACGGAGCGACAGGGCAGATGGCTACACCTTC
cdr3_aa: CASSPRSDRADGYTF

v_call: TRBV4-3
cdr3_length: 17
d_call: .
j_call: TRBJ1-5
clone_size: .
cdr3_nt: TGCGCCAGCAGCCAAGATAGGGCTGTTTATAGCAATCAGCCCCAGCATTTT
cdr3_aa: CASSQDRAVYSNQPQHF

v_call: TRBV4-2
cdr3_length: 15
d_call: .
j_call: TRBJ1-2
clone_size: .
cdr3_nt: TGTGCCAGCAGCCAAGATCTCGGGGGGAGCTATGGCTACACCTTC
cdr3_aa: CASSQDLGGSYGYTF

v_call: TRBV7-3
cdr3_length: 14
d_call: .
j_call: TRBJ1-1
clone_size: .
cdr3_nt: TGTGCCAGCAGCCCCGCCCTTGGGGACACTGAAGCTTTCTTT
cdr3_aa: CASSPALGDTEAFF

v_call: TRBV19
cdr3_length: 15
d_call: .
j_call: TRBJ1-5
clone_size: .
cdr3_nt: TGTGCCAGTAGTAGGAGCCAGGGCCTCAATCAGCCCCAGCATTTT
cdr3_aa: CASSRSQGLNQPQHF

v_call: TRBV5-4
cdr3_length: 15
d_call: .
j_call: TRBJ1-1
clone_size: .
cdr3_nt: TGTGCCAGCAGCCCTTCGACGGGACGGGACACTGAAGCTTTCTTT
cdr3_aa: CASSPSTGRDTEAFF

v_call: TRBV19
cdr3_length: 15
d_call: TRBD1
j_call: TRBJ1-5
clone_size: .
cdr3_nt: TGTGCCAGTAGTCCAGGGGGCTCGTTAAGAGAGCCCCAGCATTTT
cdr3_aa: CASSPGGSLREPQHF

v_call: TRBV11-2
cdr3_length: 12
d_call: .
j_call: TRBJ2-3
clone_size: few
cdr3_nt: TGTGCCAGTGGGAGGAGCACAGATACGCAGTATTTT
cdr3_aa: CASGRSTDTQYF

v_call: TRBV9
cdr3_length: 13
d_call: .
j_call: TRBJ1-1
clone_size: .
cdr3_nt: TGTGCCAGCAGCCTCAGTTGGAACACTGAAGCTTTCTTT
cdr3_aa: CASSLSWNTEAFF

v_call: TRBV11-2
cdr3_length: 15
d_call: TRBD1
j_call: TRBJ1-3
clone_size: .
cdr3_nt: TGTGCCAGCAGCTACCCCGGGACAGGGGGAAACACCATATATTTT
cdr3_aa: CASSYPGTGGNTIYF

v_call: TRBV5-4
cdr3_length: 13
d_call: TRBD1
j_call: TRBJ1-1
clone_size: .
cdr3_nt: TGTGCCAGCAGCCGGACAGGGGACACTGAAGCTTTCTTT
cdr3_aa: CASSRTGDTEAFF

v_call: TRBV4-1
cdr3_length: 14
d_call: .
j_call: TRBJ2-3
clone_size: .
cdr3_nt: TGCGCCAGCAGCCAAGATCGGGACACAGATACGCAGTATTTT
cdr3_aa: CASSQDRDTDTQYF

v_call: TRBV18
cdr3_length: 15
d_call: .
j_call: TRBJ2-6
clone_size: once
cdr3_nt: TGTGCCAGCTCACCACAGGGGGTCGGGGCCAACGTCCTGACTTTC
cdr3_aa: CASSPQGVGANVLTF

v_call: TRBV5-1
cdr3_length: 14
d_call: .
j_call: TRBJ2-7
clone_size: .
cdr3_nt: TGCGCCAGCAGCTTCCAGGGGAGCTCCTACGAGCAGTACTTC
cdr3_aa: CASSFQGSSYEQYF

v_call: TRBV13
cdr3_length: 15
d_call: .
j_call: TRBJ2-3
clone_size: few
cdr3_nt: TGTGCCAGCAGCTTCCGGGGGGCGGTCACAGATACGCAGTATTTT
cdr3_aa: CASSFRGAVTDTQYF

v_call: TRBV5-1
cdr3_length: 16
d_call: TRBD1
j_call: TRBJ1-1
clone_size: .
cdr3_nt: TGCGCCAGCAGCCGAGGGACAGGGAAATCCTACGCTGAAGCTTTCTTT
cdr3_aa: CASSRGTGKSYAEAFF

v_call: TRBV5-1
cdr3_length: 15
d_call: .
j_call: TRBJ1-3
clone_size: .
cdr3_nt: TGCGCCAGCAGCCCGGCTGAAGGGACCGAGCCAACCATATATTTT
cdr3_aa: CASSPAEGTEPTIYF

v_call: TRBV2
cdr3_length: 13
d_call: .
j_call: TRBJ1-5
clone_size: .
cdr3_nt: TGTGCCAGCAGAGAAAGGGGGAAGCAGCCCCAGCATTTT
cdr3_aa: CASRERGKQPQHF

v_call: TRBV15
cdr3_length: 16
d_call: .
j_call: TRBJ1-6
clone_size: medium-sized
cdr3_nt: TGTGCCACCAGCAGAGATTCAGGGGTCGTTGGCTCACCCCTCCACTTT
cdr3_aa: CATSRDSGVVGSPLHF

v_call: TRBV13
cdr3_length: 15
d_call: .
j_call: TRBJ1-3
clone_size: .
cdr3_nt: TGTGCCAGCAGCTTAGGCGGGCAGGGAGGAAACACCATATATTTT
cdr3_aa: CASSLGGQGGNTIYF

v_call: TRBV19
cdr3_length: 16
d_call: .
j_call: TRBJ1-5
clone_size: .
cdr3_nt: TGTGCCAGTAGTGCTAATTGGGGGCGGTCCTCTCAGCCCCAGCATTTT
cdr3_aa: CASSANWGRSSQPQHF

v_call: TRBV23-1
cdr3_length: 16
d_call: TRBD1
j_call: TRBJ1-5
clone_size: .
cdr3_nt: TGCGCCAGCAGTCTACCAGGGGGGACTGGCAATCAGCCCCAGCATTTT
cdr3_aa: CASSLPGGTGNQPQHF

v_call: TRBV30
cdr3_length: 13
d_call: TRBD1
j_call: TRBJ1-1
clone_size: few
cdr3_nt: TGTGCCTGGAGTGGGACAGGGGTCACTGAAGCTTTCTTT
cdr3_aa: CAWSGTGVTEAFF

v_call: TRBV19
cdr3_length: 16
d_call: TRBD2
j_call: TRBJ2-1
clone_size: .
cdr3_nt: TGTGCCAGTATGGGGACTAGCGGGGGGGCCTACAATGAGCAGTTCTTC
cdr3_aa: CASMGTSGGAYNEQFF

v_call: TRBV5-1
cdr3_length: 14
d_call: .
j_call: TRBJ2-1
clone_size: .
cdr3_nt: TGCGCCAGCAGCGTTACTAGGGGCTACAATGAGCAGTTCTTC
cdr3_aa: CASSVTRGYNEQFF

v_call: TRBV9
cdr3_length: 12
d_call: .
j_call: TRBJ2-3
clone_size: .
cdr3_nt: TGTGCCAGCAGCACAGGCACAGATACGCAGTATTTT
cdr3_aa: CASSTGTDTQYF

v_call: TRBV6-5
cdr3_length: 14
d_call: .
j_call: TRBJ1-2
clone_size: .
cdr3_nt: TGTGCCAGCAGTTACGGGGGTACTAACTATGGCTACACCTTC
cdr3_aa: CASSYGGTNYGYTF

v_call: TRBV4-3
cdr3_length: 15
d_call: TRBD1
j_call: TRBJ1-6
clone_size: .
cdr3_nt: TGCGCCAGCAGCCAACGGACAGGGGGGGTTTCACCCCTCCACTTT
cdr3_aa: CASSQRTGGVSPLHF